What follows are 2 T cell receptor beta chains derived from one specimen sequenced in a study of post-analysis software for immune sequencing data. Study conclusions and caveats: Five or six TRBV segments were more frequent in patients than controls; TRBV5-6, TRBV5-1 and TRBV20-1 belonged to this group.

Unique molecular identifiers were present in the TCR beta cDNA libraries. TCRdb re-analysed the PCR reads in MiXCR, keeping a single row per CDR3 protein. The repertoire includes 550,000 to 700,000 distinct CDR3 sequences, around 40% of them detected once, and around 1.7% sits in the top ten. These receptors lack a known antigen. The sequenced material came from blood. Source of these receptors: a girl aged 10 to 17 with multiple sclerosis.

The chain combines TRBV6-1 with TRBJ2-5; TRBD1 might be the D (6 bases). The DNA end lines up better with TRBJ2-7; the J call may be wrong. The CDR3 consists of 15 residues. In germline, CDR1 is MNHNS, CDR2 SASEGT. DNA for the CDR3: TGTGCCAGCAGTGAAGCGCACCTCAGGGGCAACGAGCAGTACTTC. It is translated as CASSEAHLRGNEQYF.

V is TRBV5-6 and J is TRBJ2-1; D unclear. Per germline, CDR1 SGHDT and CDR2 YYEEEE. V was pared by 1 base and J by 3 bases, with 8 bases between. The CDR3 sequence is 14 residues long. This CDR3 is CASSLSAFYNEQFF. The CDR3 DNA sequence: TGTGCCAGCAGCTTGTCAGCTTTCTACAATGAGCAGTTCTTC. The whole variable domain, remainder taken from reference TRBV5-6 and TRBJ2-1, is DAGVTQSPTHLIKTRGQQVTLRCSPKSGHDTVSWYQQALGQGPQFIFQYYEEEERQRGNFPDRFSGHQFPNYSSELNVNALLLGDSALYLCASSLSAFYNEQFFGPGTRLTVL.